Shown below are 15 T cell receptor beta chains from a single sample sequenced in a study of T cell responses to AZD1222 COVID-19 vaccine. Data came from immunoSEQ multiplex PCR; TCRdb stores just in-frame clones and leaves some out. This sample has around 120,000 clones, with about nine tenths found just once. The starting material was peripheral blood, obtained on day 0 of AZD1222 vaccination. The source of these receptors is an adult in good health.

The chain has TRBV6-2 or TRBV6-3 and TRBJ2-2, with 11 positions matching TRBD2. The CDR3 has 17 residues. Germline CDR1 is MNHEY and CDR2 is SVGEGT. Trimming took 5 bases from V and 2 from J; bases not matched to a gene: 7. DNA for the CDR3: TGTGCCAGCAGTCATTTTAGCGGGAGGGTCAACACCGGGGAGCTGTTTTTT. This encodes CASSHFSGRVNTGELFF.

This clone is a singleton in its sample. This chain links TRBV30 with TRBJ2-6; possible D gene TRBD1, 6 bases. The germline V gene encodes CDR1 GTSNPN and CDR2 SVGIG (reference sequence). The CDR3 spans 15 residues. V gave up 5 bases and J gave up 3 bases, with 14 bases separating them. Written as DNA, the CDR3 is TGTGCCTGGGATACAGGGATGAGTGGGGCCAACGTCCTGACTTTC. It translates to CAWDTGMSGANVLTF.

This rearrangement joins TRBV28 to TRBJ2-1; 7 nucleotides line up with TRBD2. Germline V lookup: CDR1 MDHEN, CDR2 SYDVKM. The CDR3 runs to 16 residues. V gave up 3 bases and J gave up 2 bases; unmatched junction bases: 7. The CDR3 region is CASSFSASGPYNEQFF. CDR3 bases: TGTGCCAGCAGTTTTTCGGCTAGCGGTCCCTACAATGAGCAGTTCTTC.

The genes are TRBV2 and TRBJ2-3, with TRBD1 as a possible D gene (6 bases). Trimming removed 5 bases from V and 0 bases from J, with 15 bases in between. The CDR3 contains 16 residues. The germline V gene has CDR1 SNHLY and CDR2 FYNNEI. CDR3 nucleotides: TGTGCCAGCAGTAAGACCGGGACAACTAGCACAGATACGCAGTATTTT. It yields the protein CASSKTGTTSTDTQYF. The variable domain in full, completed from reference TRBV2 and TRBJ2-3, reads EPEVTQTPSHQVTQMGQEVILRCVPISNHLYFYWYRQILGQKVEFLVSFYNNEISEKSEIFDDQFSVERPDGSNFTLKIRSTKLEDSAMYFCASSKTGTTSTDTQYFGPGTRLTVL.

The CDR3 is CASSLGASYEQYF. The CDR3 DNA reads TGCGCCAGCAGCCTAGGGGCTTCCTACGAGCAGTACTTC. The genes are TRBV5-1 and TRBJ2-7; TRBD1 is a possible D gene (5 bases). Germline V gene data show CDR1 as SGHRS and CDR2 as YFSETQ. Between the trimmed V and J ends, which lost 4 bases and 1 base, there was a span of 9 bases. This CDR3 has 13 amino acids.

The rearrangement links TRBV7-2 to TRBJ2-7; D remains unclear. The V end lost 0 bases, the J end lost 6 bases, and 6 bases lay between the germline ends. Germline CDR1 reads SGHTA; CDR2 reads FQGNSA. The CDR3 loop spans 12 amino acids. The CDR3 DNA sequence: TGTGCCAGCAGCTTAGCTTGGGGCGAGCAGTACTTC. Translated: CASSLAWGEQYF.

The V and J genes are TRBV7-2 and TRBJ1-5; D remains unclear. Trimming removed 1 base at V and 3 bases at J, with 16 bases between. The CDR3 covers 17 residues. Germline loops: CDR1 SGHTA, CDR2 FQGNSA. CDR3 coding DNA: TGTGCCAGCAGCTTAGACGGCATCGCCACCGCCAATCAGCCCCAGCATTTT. Translating gives CASSLDGIATANQPQHF.

The chain is built from TRBV19 and TRBJ1-5; a possible D gene is TRBD1 (5 bases). CDR1 and CDR2 (germline): LNHDA, SQIVND (reference sequence). The CDR3 is 17 residues long. The ends were cut back, 7 bases at V and 4 bases at J, with 23 bases in the middle. The CDR3 DNA follows: TGTGCCAGTAATCCACTAAGGGGAGGGGATGGGAATCAGCCCCAGCATTTT. Its protein product is CASNPLRGGDGNQPQHF. Full variable domain (remainder filled in from reference TRBV19 and TRBJ1-5): DGGITQSPKYLFRKEGQNVTLSCEQNLNHDAMYWYRQDPGQGLRLIYYSQIVNDFQKGDIAEGYSVSREKKESFPLTVTSAQKNPTAFYLCASNPLRGGDGNQPQHFGDGTRLSIL.

V and J are TRBV12-3 or TRBV12-4 and TRBJ1-2; D perhaps matches TRBD1 (5 bases). The CDR3 has 12 amino acids. V lost 4 bases and J 5 bases, leaving 8 bases between the germline ends. The CDR3 protein is CASSSHRYGYTF. CDR3 DNA: TGTGCCAGCAGTTCCCACAGGTATGGCTACACCTTC.

The chain carries TRBV4-3 and TRBJ1-4; the match to TRBD1 covers 9 bases. This CDR3 has 18 residues. CDR1 is LGHNA, CDR2 YSLEER, per germline. After removal of 4 bases from V and 0 bases from J, the junction contained 9 bases not matched to a gene. CDR3: CASSRVGQGKATNEKLFF. CDR3 nucleotide sequence: TGCGCCAGCAGCCGGGTGGGACAGGGCAAAGCAACTAATGAAAAACTGTTTTTT.

The rearrangement links TRBV27 to TRBJ2-7; possibly TRBD1 for D (5 bases). CDR3 length: 15 residues. Germline assignment: CDR1 MNHEY and CDR2 SMNVEV (reference sequence). V lost 5 bases to trimming and J lost 7 bases, with 21 bases between them. This CDR3 is CASSPNQGFPGEQYF. The CDR3 coding sequence is TGTGCCAGCAGTCCCAATCAGGGTTTCCCCGGGGAGCAGTACTTC.

The chain recombines TRBV11-3 with TRBJ2-1; unclear D gene. Trimming cost V 3 bases and J 4 bases, with 16 bases left between them. CDR3 length: 16 amino acids. Per germline, CDR1 SGHNT and CDR2 YENEEA. The CDR3 coding sequence is TGTGCCAGCAGCTTCGGAGACTCAGTAGCATACAATGAGCAGTTCTTC. Translated: CASSFGDSVAYNEQFF.

This chain links TRBV18 with TRBJ1-5; maybe TRBD1 (5 bases). Trimming took off 5 bases at V and 6 bases at J, with 11 bases between the two ends. The CDR3 consists of 13 residues. The germline V gene has CDR1 KGHSH and CDR2 LQKENI. The CDR3, as DNA: TGTGCCAGCTCAGCAGGGTATGGTCAGCCCCAGCATTTT. It specifies CASSAGYGQPQHF.

The V call is TRBV7-8, the J call TRBJ1-1; D gene unclear. The CDR3 runs to 14 residues. Germline V lookup: CDR1 SGHVS, CDR2 FQNEAQ. Trimming removed 5 bases from V and 8 bases from J, with 18 bases in between. The CDR3 loop is CASSQPDLRSEAFF. The CDR3 region has the DNA TGTGCCAGCAGCCAACCAGATTTGCGCTCAGAAGCTTTCTTT.

The J gene is TRBJ2-1, the V gene TRBV6-2 or TRBV6-3; possibly TRBD1 or TRBD2 for D (5 bases each). Germline CDR1 and CDR2: MNHEY and SVGEGT. CDR3 length: 18 residues. Trimming pared 4 bases from V and 7 bases from J, leaving 26 bases between. DNA for the CDR3: TGTGCCAGCAGTTCCCACCGACCAGTTACTAGGGGTGAGAATGAGCAGTTCTTC. Protein sequence: CASSSHRPVTRGENEQFF.